This T cell receptor (beta chain) comes out of a study of T cells after posttransplantation cyclophosphamide. This clone was recorded many times. TCRdb's table, derived via immunoSEQ multiplex PCR, lists solely in-frame clones and lacks some. The sample contains some 40,000 clones, none occurring once; 2% to 3% lies in the top ten. Germline V gives CDR1 ENHRY, CDR2 SYGVKD. V was trimmed by 4 bases and J by 0 bases, leaving 10 bases between them. This CDR3 has 15 amino acids. The sequencing input was PBMCs. This chain uses TRBV10-3 with TRBJ1-3, with a possible D match to TRBD1 (5 bases). The TCR comes from a man aged 50 or older in good health, CMV-negative, and a related stem cell transplant donor. The CDR3 loop reads CAISATDSSGNTIYF. The CDR3 DNA reads TGTGCCATCAGTGCCACTGACAGCTCTGGAAACACCATATATTTT.